These 7 T cell receptor beta chains came from one sample sequenced in a study of cytomegalovirus exposure and HLA in healthy donors. Amplification used 60 Vbeta primers and 13 Jbeta primers. Clones were read by immunoSEQ multiplex PCR, and TCRdb kept only the in-frame ones, dropping some. Counted here are over 85,000 clones, roughly 79% occurring once; the ten biggest clones make up about 4%. The sequenced material came from PBMCs. These receptors were obtained from a woman between 40 and 50 years old in good health and CMV-seronegative.

J is TRBJ2-5 and V is TRBV10-3; TRBD2 agrees at 10 bases. CDR1 and CDR2 from the germline V gene are ENHRY and SYGVKD. This CDR3 is 15 amino acids long. V shed 2 bases, J shed 4 bases, and the junction held 4 bases outside the gene matches. CDR3 amino acids: CAISEKASGGETQYF. The CDR3 DNA is TGTGCCATCAGTGAGAAGGCTAGCGGGGGAGAGACCCAGTACTTC.

Comments on this clone: An end of the junction does not agree with germline; a read error may underlie this. This chain uses TRBV6-5 with TRBJ1-2; possible D gene TRBD1, 5 bases. The CDR3 is 13 residues long. Germline V gene lookup returns CDR1 MNHEY and CDR2 SVGAGI. DNA for the CDR3: TGTGCCAGCAGTAAGGACAAAAACTATGGCTACCCCTTC. Translated: CASSKDKNYGYPF.

The CDR3 DNA follows: TGCGCCAGCAGCTTGGGGGCCGGGGTTGGAGAGACCCAGTACTTC. Translating it yields CASSLGAGVGETQYF. J is TRBJ2-5 and V is TRBV5-1; tentatively, D is TRBD2 (5 bases). V lost 0 bases to trimming and J lost 4 bases, with 13 bases between them. Germline V gives CDR1 SGHRS, CDR2 YFSETQ. The length of the CDR3 is 15 residues.

The V call is TRBV7-9, the J call TRBJ2-1; TRBD2 agrees at 7 bases. V lost 0 bases to trimming and J lost 6 bases; unmatched junction nucleotides: 5. CDR3 length: 15 residues. Per germline, CDR1 SEHNR and CDR2 FQNEAQ (reference sequence). CDR3 sequence reads: CASSLAGGLANEQFF. The CDR3 DNA sequence: TGTGCCAGCAGCTTAGCGGGGGGGTTGGCCAATGAGCAGTTCTTC.

V usage is TRBV6-4 and J usage is TRBJ1-1; the D is unclear. Germline V CDR1 and CDR2: MRHNA, SNTAGT. With 3 bases removed from V and 4 bases from J, the gap between germline ends came to 12 bases. This CDR3 is built from 14 residues. CDR3 region: CASSEEDASTEAFF. In DNA form, the CDR3 reads TGTGCCAGCAGTGAAGAGGATGCGAGCACTGAAGCTTTCTTT.

This chain joins TRBV7-2 and TRBJ2-1; a possible D gene is TRBD2 (5 bases). CDR3 size: 15 residues. V was shortened by 0 bases and J by 4 bases, with 10 bases between the two germline ends. The germline V gene has CDR1 SGHTA and CDR2 FQGNSA. For the CDR3, the DNA is TGTGCCAGCAGCTTAGCCCCAGGAGGTTACAATGAGCAGTTCTTC. It translates to CASSLAPGGYNEQFF.

The chain uses TRBV2 and TRBJ1-6, with D uncertain. V was trimmed by 1 base and J by 10 bases, leaving 14 bases between them. The germline gives CDR1 SNHLY, CDR2 FYNNEI. This CDR3 is built from 15 residues. The CDR3 sequence: CASSEVRQVGSPLHF. For the CDR3, the DNA is TGTGCCAGCAGTGAAGTTAGGCAGGTCGGCTCACCCCTCCACTTT.